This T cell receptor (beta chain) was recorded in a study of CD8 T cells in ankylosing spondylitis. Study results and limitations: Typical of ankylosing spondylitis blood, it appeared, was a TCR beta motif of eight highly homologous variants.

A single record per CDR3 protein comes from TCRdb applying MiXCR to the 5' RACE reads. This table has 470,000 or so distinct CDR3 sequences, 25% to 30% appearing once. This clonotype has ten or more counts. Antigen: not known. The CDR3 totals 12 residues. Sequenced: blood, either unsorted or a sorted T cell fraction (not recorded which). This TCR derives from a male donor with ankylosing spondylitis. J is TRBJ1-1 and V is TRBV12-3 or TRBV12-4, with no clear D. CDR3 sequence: CAIKGRNTEAFF. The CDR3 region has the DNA TGTGCAATCAAGGGCAGGAACACTGAAGCTTTCTTT.